Following are 20 T cell receptor beta chains from one sample sequenced in a study of OX40 agonist ivuxolimab in advanced cancers. Assay used: immunoSEQ multiplex PCR; TCRdb lists only in-frame clones, some missing. The sample gives tens of thousands of clones, about 90% of which show up once; around 4.1% is in the top ten. The sequencing used CD4+ or CD8+ T cells sorted from blood, collected in a trial of the OX40 agonist ivuxolimab. These receptors were collected from an adult with an advanced solid tumor such as melanoma, head and neck, liver or kidney cancer.

The rearrangement uses TRBV5-1 and TRBJ2-6; 7 bases are shared with TRBD1. The V gene end was trimmed by 3 bases and the J gene end by 2 bases; junction bases not matched to a gene: 2. CDR1 and CDR2 from the germline V gene are SGHRS and YFSETQ. The CDR3 sequence is 15 residues long. This CDR3 is CASSSDRAGANVLTF. Here the CDR3 DNA reads TGCGCCAGCAGCTCAGACAGGGCTGGGGCCAACGTCCTGACTTTC. The full variable domain, its missing parts supplied by reference TRBV5-1 and TRBJ2-6, is KAGVTQTPRYLIKTRGQQVTLSCSPISGHRSVSWYQQTPGQGLQFLFEYFSETQRNKGNFPGRFSGRQFSNSRSEMNVSTLELGDSALYLCASSSDRAGANVLTFGAGSRLTVL.

This chain connects TRBV12-2 to TRBJ1-1. TRBV12-2 is shown as a pseudogene. The length of the CDR3 is 15 residues. The CDR3 DNA reads as TGTGCAAGTCGCTTTCCAAAGGTCGGGGTCTCTGAAGCTTTCTTT. Its protein is CASRFPKVGVSEAFF.

This sequence joins TRBV15 and TRBJ2-4; tentative D call: TRBD2 (5 bases). The germline gives CDR1 LNHNV, CDR2 YYDKDF (reference sequence). The CDR3 has 14 residues. The V end was cut by 0 bases, the J end by 7 bases, with 10 bases between. CDR3: CATSRDYGENIQYF. CDR3 DNA sequence: TGTGCCACCAGCAGAGATTACGGGGAGAACATTCAGTACTTC. Filled out from reference TRBV15 and TRBJ2-4, the complete variable domain reads DAMVIQNPRYQVTQFGKPVTLSCSQTLNHNVMYWYQQKSSQAPKLLFHYYDKDFNNEADTPDNFQSRRPNTSFCFLDIRSPGLGDTAMYLCATSRDYGENIQYFGAGTRLSVL.

This clone was seen a few times. The gene calls are TRBV18 and TRBJ2-7; 10 bases match TRBD2. The germline CDR1 and CDR2 sequences are KGHSH and LQKENI. The CDR3 consists of 15 residues. V lost 0 bases to trimming and J lost 4 bases; unmatched junction nucleotides: 3. CDR3: CASSPPASGSYEQYF. In DNA, the CDR3 is TGTGCCAGCTCACCACCCGCTAGCGGGAGTTACGAGCAGTACTTC.

This chain links TRBV30 with TRBJ1-2; 7 bases fit TRBD1. The V gene end was trimmed by 0 bases and the J gene end by 5 bases; junction bases not matched to a gene: 12. Germline V gene data show CDR1 as GTSNPN and CDR2 as SVGIG (reference sequence). The CDR3 is made up of 16 amino acids. The DNA for the CDR3 is TGTGCCTGGAGTGTGGGGCAGGGGGTACAGACTTATGGCTACACCTTC. Translated, it gives CAWSVGQGVQTYGYTF.

This clone has just one count. The V gene is TRBV28, the J gene TRBJ1-2; D perhaps matches TRBD1 (6 bases). The CDR3 loop spans 16 amino acids. From germline, CDR1 is MDHEN and CDR2 SYDVKM. Trimming left V 5 bases short and J 6 bases short, with 22 bases between. For the CDR3, the DNA is TGTGCCAGCAGTACTCCTGGAGGGGGAATACTCGATGGCTACACCTTC. It is translated as CASSTPGGGILDGYTF.

This clone was found a few times. The chain links TRBV2 to TRBJ1-2; 8 bases fit TRBD1. The germline CDR1 and CDR2 sequences are SNHLY and FYNNEI. V shed 7 bases, J shed 5 bases, and the junction held 6 bases outside the gene matches. The CDR3 spans 13 residues. The CDR3: CASKTGQAYGYTF. For the CDR3, the DNA is TGTGCCAGCAAGACGGGACAGGCATATGGCTACACCTTC. The full variable domain, its missing parts supplied by reference TRBV2 and TRBJ1-2, is EPEVTQTPSHQVTQMGQEVILRCVPISNHLYFYWYRQILGQKVEFLVSFYNNEISEKSEIFDDQFSVERPDGSNFTLKIRSTKLEDSAMYFCASKTGQAYGYTFGSGTRLTVV.

The CDR3 is CASSYKNEQYF. The CDR3 DNA reads TGTGCCAGCAGTTACAAAAACGAGCAGTACTTC. The rearrangement joins TRBV6-1 to TRBJ2-7, with no clear D. Trimming took 5 bases from V and 5 from J, leaving 7 bases between them. The CDR3 loop spans 11 amino acids. The V gene's germline CDR1 is MNHNS and CDR2 SASEGT.

J is TRBJ2-7 and V is TRBV25-1, with 9 bases that match TRBD1. Losses at the gene ends were 2 bases for V and 1 base for J; bases not matched to a gene: 6. Germline values: CDR1 MGHDK, CDR2 SYGVNS. The length of the CDR3 is 16 residues. The CDR3 is CASSEGWGQGSYEQYF. The CDR3, as DNA: TGTGCCAGCAGTGAAGGGTGGGGACAGGGTTCCTACGAGCAGTACTTC.

This clone was counted a single time. V gene TRBV10-3 combines with J gene TRBJ1-1, with 11 bases fitting TRBD1. V dropped 6 bases and J dropped 5; count of bases not matched to a gene: 5. The CDR3 length is 14 residues. The germline V gene has CDR1 ENHRY and CDR2 SYGVKD. CDR3 loop: CAISPGTGGTEAFF. Written as DNA, the CDR3 is TGTGCCATCAGCCCTGGGACAGGGGGTACTGAAGCTTTCTTT.

V and J are TRBV11-3 and TRBJ2-7, with 9 positions matching TRBD2. The V and J ends lost 0 bases and 7 bases, in that order; junction bases with no gene match: 4. Germline lookup yields CDR1 SGHNT and CDR2 YENEEA. This CDR3 spans 14 amino acids. The CDR3 region is CASSLDRGRGEQYF. CDR3 bases: TGTGCCAGCAGCTTAGATCGCGGGAGGGGTGAGCAGTACTTC.

The V and J genes are TRBV7-2 and TRBJ2-7; TRBD1 might be the D (5 bases). CDR1 and CDR2 (germline): SGHTA, FQGNSA. This CDR3 has 14 amino acids. Trimming took 2 bases from V and 0 from J, leaving 8 bases between them. The chain's CDR3 is CASSLQGSSYEQYF. In nucleotides, the CDR3 is TGTGCCAGCAGCTTACAGGGTAGCTCCTACGAGCAGTACTTC.

The chain joins TRBV2 to TRBJ1-2; TRBD1 is a possible D gene (5 bases). This CDR3 region has 16 residues. Trimming shortened V by 1 base and J by 0 bases, and 12 bases separated the two germline ends. The germline V gene has CDR1 SNHLY and CDR2 FYNNEI. This CDR3 is CASSEEVTAANYGYTF. CDR3 bases: TGTGCCAGCAGTGAAGAAGTGACAGCCGCTAACTATGGCTACACCTTC.

The genes are TRBV28 and TRBJ2-7; 11 bases are a match to TRBD1. CDR1 and CDR2 from the germline V gene are MDHEN and SYDVKM. The CDR3 contains 14 residues. The V gene end was trimmed by 6 bases and the J gene end by 1 base; junction bases not matched to a gene: 2. For the CDR3, the DNA is TGTGCCAGCAGGGGGACAGGGGGTTCCTACGAGCAGTACTTC. It specifies CASRGTGGSYEQYF.

The chain has TRBV29-1 and TRBJ2-7; TRBD1 agrees at 11 bases. This CDR3 has 14 amino acids. Trimming removed 1 base from V and 5 bases from J; junction bases left unmatched: 4. CDR1 is SQVTM, CDR2 ANQGSEA, per germline. The CDR3 region has the DNA TGCAGCGTTGAAGGGTGGGGACAGGGGGACGAGCAGTACTTC. This sequence encodes CSVEGWGQGDEQYF.

The V and J genes are TRBV5-1 and TRBJ2-5; 13 nucleotides line up with TRBD2. After removal of 0 bases from V and 5 bases from J, the junction contained 4 bases not matched to a gene. Germline V lookup: CDR1 SGHRS, CDR2 YFSETQ. This CDR3 has 16 amino acids. The CDR3 DNA reads TGCGCCAGCAGCTTGGGACTAGCGGGAGGCCGGGAGACCCAGTACTTC. Translation: CASSLGLAGGRETQYF.

The gene calls are TRBV7-9 and TRBJ1-2, with a possible D match to TRBD1 (5 bases). The CDR3 length is 11 residues. V lost 6 bases and J 7 bases, leaving 9 bases between the germline ends. The germline V gene encodes CDR1 SEHNR and CDR2 FQNEAQ (reference sequence). The CDR3 region has the DNA TGTGCCAGCAGAGCAGGGTCTGGCTACACCTTC. This sequence encodes CASRAGSGYTF.

The rearrangement uses TRBV28 and TRBJ1-4, with D perhaps TRBD1 (6 bases). Trimming took off 7 bases at V and 3 bases at J, with 12 bases between the two ends. CDR1 is MDHEN and CDR2 is SYDVKM in the germline V gene. This CDR3 is 14 amino acids long. The CDR3 bases are TGTGCCAGCATTACGGGGGCGTCTAATGAAAAACTGTTTTTT. Translation: CASITGASNEKLFF.

The rearrangement links TRBV11-2 to TRBJ1-2; D unclear. The length of the CDR3 is 12 residues. Trimming removed 4 bases from V and 6 bases from J, with 9 bases in between. The germline gives CDR1 SGHAT, CDR2 FQNNGV. For the CDR3, the DNA is TGTGCCAGCAGCTCACCATTGGATGGCTACACCTTC. It specifies CASSSPLDGYTF. The variable domain in full, with the rest retrieved from reference TRBV11-2 and TRBJ1-2, is EAGVAQSPRYKIIEKRQSVAFWCNPISGHATLYWYQQILGQGPKLLIQFQNNGVVDDSQLPKDRFSAERLKGVDSTLKIQPAKLEDSAVYLCASSSPLDGYTFGSGTRLTVV.

This chain connects TRBV28 to TRBJ1-1, with D tentatively TRBD1 (5 bases). This CDR3 is 18 amino acids long. Trimming stripped 2 bases from V and 3 bases from J, with 22 bases between. Germline V gene data show CDR1 as MDHEN and CDR2 as SYDVKM. The CDR3 bases are TGTGCCAGCAGTTTAGCGGGGGATGCCGAGGGGATCGACACTGAAGCTTTCTTT. Amino acid sequence: CASSLAGDAEGIDTEAFF.